The rows below give T cell receptor beta chains drawn from one sample of a study of T cell repertoires in cytomegalovirus infection. TCRdb reprocessed the reads with MiXCR, giving one entry per CDR3 protein. The table lists 150,000 to 200,000 distinct CDR3 sequences, about 28% of them singletons. The specimen sequenced was PBMCs. The source is a human donor in good health (CMV status not recorded). Some clones in this sample may be carry-over from other donors' samples. CDR3s leave out the opening cysteine and the closing phenylalanine or tryptophan. Fields, in order: V gene, J gene, CDR3 protein.

V: TRBV2; J: TRBJ2-5; CDR3: ASSAWQWDFPNKKRETQY
V: TRBV12-3/TRBV12-4; J: TRBJ2-2; CDR3: ASSVGQLHTGELF
V: TRBV5-4; J: TRBJ1-1; CDR3: ASSLTGRITEAF
V: TRBV10-3; J: TRBJ1-5; CDR3: AISPGGGSEPQH
V: TRBV7-2; J: TRBJ2-5; CDR3: ASSQGGGVQETQY
V: TRBV4-1; J: TRBJ2-3; CDR3: ASSQDLRPTDTQY
V: TRBV5-4; J: TRBJ1-2; CDR3: ASSLQMPPLDTYGYT
V: TRBV7-2; J: TRBJ1-5; CDR3: ASSSGQGPNQPQH
V: TRBV20-1; J: TRBJ2-7; CDR3: SAIRSTYEQY
V: TRBV5-6; J: TRBJ2-3; CDR3: ASSPVGVLDTQY
V: TRBV12-3/TRBV12-4; J: TRBJ2-6; CDR3: ASRDRPGAGANVLT
V: TRBV12-3/TRBV12-4; J: TRBJ2-1; CDR3: ASKVSYNEQF
V: TRBV28; J: TRBJ1-4; CDR3: ASSLQGYEEKLF
V: TRBV7-8; J: TRBJ2-1; CDR3: ASTLIGLAGVNEQF
V: TRBV5-1; J: TRBJ2-3; CDR3: ASSLDGQGWSDTQY
V: TRBV18; J: TRBJ1-4; CDR3: ASSTQGNGEKLF
V: TRBV7-6; J: TRBJ1-5; CDR3: ASSLGDSNQPQH
V: TRBV7-2; J: TRBJ1-1; CDR3: ASSPGQINTEAF
V: TRBV7-2; J: TRBJ1-5; CDR3: ASSLEDFQPQH
V: TRBV7-2; J: TRBJ1-1; CDR3: ASSLLPGTGIGGTEAF
V: TRBV10-3; J: TRBJ2-3; CDR3: AIAPEAGGGTDTQY
V: TRBV7-6; J: TRBJ2-1; CDR3: ASSSPGRDRGRYNEQF
V: TRBV10-1; J: TRBJ1-1; CDR3: ASSAVRDSNEAF
V: TRBV6-1; J: TRBJ2-7; CDR3: ASGVGSYEQY
V: TRBV11-2; J: TRBJ2-2; CDR3: ASSRLGWSANTGELF
V: TRBV3-1; J: TRBJ2-5; CDR3: ASSQRGGAETQY
V: TRBV2; J: TRBJ2-3; CDR3: ASNPGDLTDTQY
V: TRBV7-3; J: TRBJ1-1; CDR3: ASRSTGTGGRTEAF
V: TRBV7-8; J: TRBJ1-1; CDR3: ASSSGEGGNTEAF
V: TRBV6-1; J: TRBJ2-7; CDR3: ASSEFVRQGIYEQY